This T cell receptor (beta chain) comes out of a study of T cell responses to AZD1222 COVID-19 vaccine. Findings and caveats of the study: Seropositive AZD1222 recipients at baseline numbered only five to seven.

About this clone: No antigen is known for it.

Per the germline V gene, CDR1 is WSHSY and CDR2 is SAAADI. The J segment lost 10 bases and the V segment lost 4 bases, leaving 10 bases of the junction unmatched. The length of the CDR3 is 15 residues. Libraries were prepared by immunoSEQ multiplex PCR; TCRdb keeps only in-frame clonotypes and omits some of them. The table lists about 120,000 clones, around 89% of them singletons. The receptor's source is an adult in good health. The sequences come from peripheral blood, collected on day 0 of AZD1222 vaccination. The J gene is TRBJ2-1, the V gene TRBV10-2; 10 bases line up with TRBD2. Here the CDR3 reads CASSAASGGAWEQFF. In DNA form, the CDR3 reads TGCGCCAGCAGTGCAGCAAGCGGGGGGGCCTGGGAGCAGTTCTTC.